Included here is one T cell receptor (beta chain) sequence, with context. In the study's own analysis: Reference gene primer amplification yielded estimated nucleated cell counts. Generated by immunoSEQ multiplex PCR, the TCRdb table keeps only in-frame clones and is missing some. V, J and clone size reflect that table, while D and trimming were determined from the DNA. This sample has 35,000 to 40,000 clones, with roughly 87% found just once. Germline trimming cut 4 bases from V and 4 bases from J; bases unmatched to any gene: 7. The CDR3 runs to 16 residues. CDR1 and CDR2 from the germline V gene are KGHDR and SFDVKD. The data were obtained in a study of blood T cell repertoires in COVID-19. The overall study: Collection of acute and convalescent COVID-19 samples took place in the United States, Italy and Spain. T cells, B-cell-depleted T cells, or PBMCs supplied cDNA or gDNA.

The receptor was isolated from a human donor in a cohort sampled during active COVID-19. Sequenced sample: peripheral blood. The chain couples TRBV24-1 to TRBJ2-3, with 10 nucleotides matching TRBD1. The CDR3 spells CATSEFGQGDPDTQYF. Written as DNA, the CDR3 is TGTGCCACCAGTGAATTTGGACAGGGGGATCCAGATACGCAGTATTTT.